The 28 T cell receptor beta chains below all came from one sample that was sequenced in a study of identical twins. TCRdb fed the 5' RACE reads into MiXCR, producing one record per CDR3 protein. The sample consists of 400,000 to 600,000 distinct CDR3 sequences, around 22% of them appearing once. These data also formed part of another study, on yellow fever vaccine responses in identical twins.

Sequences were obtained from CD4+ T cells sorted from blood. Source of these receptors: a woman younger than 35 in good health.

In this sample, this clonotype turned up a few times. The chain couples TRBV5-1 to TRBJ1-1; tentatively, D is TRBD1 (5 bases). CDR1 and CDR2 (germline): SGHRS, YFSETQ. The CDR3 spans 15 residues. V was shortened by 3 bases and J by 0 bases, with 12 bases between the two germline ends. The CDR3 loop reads CASSYLDSLNTEAFF. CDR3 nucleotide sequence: TGCGCCAGCAGCTATTTAGACAGCCTGAACACTGAAGCTTTCTTT.

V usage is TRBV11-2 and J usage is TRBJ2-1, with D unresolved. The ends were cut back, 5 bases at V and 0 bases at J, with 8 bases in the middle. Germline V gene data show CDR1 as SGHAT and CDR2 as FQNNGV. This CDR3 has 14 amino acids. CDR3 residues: CASSPPASYNEQFF. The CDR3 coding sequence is TGTGCCAGCAGCCCGCCAGCCTCCTACAATGAGCAGTTCTTC.

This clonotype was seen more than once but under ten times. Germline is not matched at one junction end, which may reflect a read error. In DNA, the CDR3 is TGCAGCGCTGAACCAGGGTGGGCTGGCAATGAGCAGTTCTTC. Encoded protein: CSAEPGWAGNEQFF. This chain joins TRBV29-1 and TRBJ2-1; the D gene is possibly TRBD1 (5 bases). CDR1 and CDR2 from the germline V gene are SQVTM and ANQGSEA. The CDR3 spans 14 residues.

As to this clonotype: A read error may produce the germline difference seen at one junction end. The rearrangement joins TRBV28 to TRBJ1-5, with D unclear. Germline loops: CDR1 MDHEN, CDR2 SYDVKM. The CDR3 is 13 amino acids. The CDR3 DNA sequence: TGTGCCAGCAGTTCCTACGTGACTCAGCTCCAGCATTTT. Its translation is CASSSYVTQLQHF.

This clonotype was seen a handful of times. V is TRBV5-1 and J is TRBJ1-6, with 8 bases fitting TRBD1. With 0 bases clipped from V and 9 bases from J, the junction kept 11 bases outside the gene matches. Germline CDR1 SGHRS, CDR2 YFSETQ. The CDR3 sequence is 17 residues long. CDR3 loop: CASSLGWQGAVSSPLHF. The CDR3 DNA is TGCGCCAGCAGCTTGGGGTGGCAGGGGGCGGTTTCTTCACCCCTCCACTTT.

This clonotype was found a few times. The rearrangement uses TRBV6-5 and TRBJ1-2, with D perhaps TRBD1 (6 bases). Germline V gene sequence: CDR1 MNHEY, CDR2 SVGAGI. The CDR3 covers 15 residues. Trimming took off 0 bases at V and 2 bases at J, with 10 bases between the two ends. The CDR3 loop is CASSYSWTVNYGYTF. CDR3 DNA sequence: TGTGCCAGCAGTTACTCTTGGACAGTAAACTATGGCTACACCTTC.

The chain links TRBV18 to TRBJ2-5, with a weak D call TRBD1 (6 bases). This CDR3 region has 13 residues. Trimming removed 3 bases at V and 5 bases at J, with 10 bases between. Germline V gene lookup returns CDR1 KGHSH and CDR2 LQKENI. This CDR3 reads CASSPWQGETQYF. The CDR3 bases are TGTGCCAGCTCACCCTGGCAGGGGGAGACCCAGTACTTC.

Here the CDR3 reads CASSRQSASGSDTQYF. The CDR3 DNA reads as TGTGCCAGCAGCCGACAATCGGCTAGCGGGTCAGATACGCAGTATTTT. J is TRBJ2-3 and V is TRBV7-8; TRBD2 matches at 8 bases. From germline, CDR1 is SGHVS and CDR2 FQNEAQ. The trim removed 5 bases at V and 4 bases at J, leaving 11 bases unmatched. The CDR3 consists of 16 residues. The whole variable domain, remainder taken from reference TRBV7-8 and TRBJ2-3, is GAGVSQSPRYKVAKRGQDVALRCDPISGHVSLFWYQQALGQGPEFLTYFQNEAQLDKSGLPSDRFFAERPEGSVSTLKIQRTQQEDSAVYLCASSRQSASGSDTQYFGPGTRLTVL.

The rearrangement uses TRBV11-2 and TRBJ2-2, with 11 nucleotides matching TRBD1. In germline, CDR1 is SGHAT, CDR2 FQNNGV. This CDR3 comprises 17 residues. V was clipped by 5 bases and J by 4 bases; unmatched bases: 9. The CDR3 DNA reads TGTGCCAGCAGCCCGAAGTGGGGGACAGGGGGCACCGGGGAGCTGTTTTTT. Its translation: CASSPKWGTGGTGELFF.

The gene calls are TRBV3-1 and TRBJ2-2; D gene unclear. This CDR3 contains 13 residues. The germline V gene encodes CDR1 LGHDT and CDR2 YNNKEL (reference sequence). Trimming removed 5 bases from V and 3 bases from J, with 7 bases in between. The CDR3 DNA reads TGTGCCAGCAGCTACTCCGACACCGGGGAGCTGTTTTTT. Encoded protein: CASSYSDTGELFF.

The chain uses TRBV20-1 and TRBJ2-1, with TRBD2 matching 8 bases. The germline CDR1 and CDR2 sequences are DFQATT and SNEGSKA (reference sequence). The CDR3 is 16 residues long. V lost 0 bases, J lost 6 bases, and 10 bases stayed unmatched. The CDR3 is CSARDRGTSWGNEQFF. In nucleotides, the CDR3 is TGCAGTGCTAGAGATAGGGGGACTAGTTGGGGCAATGAGCAGTTCTTC.

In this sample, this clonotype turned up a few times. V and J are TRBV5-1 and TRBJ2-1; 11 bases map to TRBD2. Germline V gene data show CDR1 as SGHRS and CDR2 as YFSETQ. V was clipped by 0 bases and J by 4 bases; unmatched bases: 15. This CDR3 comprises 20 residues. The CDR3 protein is CASSLVFLAGGNPIYNEQFF. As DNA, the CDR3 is TGCGCCAGCAGCTTGGTTTTCCTAGCGGGAGGTAACCCAATATACAATGAGCAGTTCTTC.

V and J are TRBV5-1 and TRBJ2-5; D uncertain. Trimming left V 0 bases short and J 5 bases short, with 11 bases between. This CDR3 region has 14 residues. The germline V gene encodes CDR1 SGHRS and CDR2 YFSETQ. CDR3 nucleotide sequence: TGCGCCAGCAGCTTGGATTTGGGTCGGGAGACCCAGTACTTC. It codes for CASSLDLGRETQYF.

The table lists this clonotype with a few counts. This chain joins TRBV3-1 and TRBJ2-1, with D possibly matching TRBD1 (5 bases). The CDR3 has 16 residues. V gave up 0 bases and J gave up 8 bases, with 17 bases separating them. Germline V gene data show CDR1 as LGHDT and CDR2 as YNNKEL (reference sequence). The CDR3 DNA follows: TGTGCCAGCAGCCAAGATTCCGGCGACAGATGGGATGAGCAGTTCTTC. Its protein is CASSQDSGDRWDEQFF.

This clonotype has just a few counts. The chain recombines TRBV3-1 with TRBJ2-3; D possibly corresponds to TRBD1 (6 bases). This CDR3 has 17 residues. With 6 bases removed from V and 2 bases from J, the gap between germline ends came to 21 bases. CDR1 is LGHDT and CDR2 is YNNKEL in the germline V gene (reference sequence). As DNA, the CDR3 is TGTGCCAGCAGGACGCTATCTTCAGGGGCGGCCACAGATACGCAGTATTTT. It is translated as CASRTLSSGAATDTQYF.

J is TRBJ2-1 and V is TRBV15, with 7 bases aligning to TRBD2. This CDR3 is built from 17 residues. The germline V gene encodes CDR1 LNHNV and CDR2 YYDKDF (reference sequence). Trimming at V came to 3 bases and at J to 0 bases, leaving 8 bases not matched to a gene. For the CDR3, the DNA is TGTGCCACCAGCAGCTACTCTCGCGGGAGCTCCTACAATGAGCAGTTCTTC. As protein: CATSSYSRGSSYNEQFF.

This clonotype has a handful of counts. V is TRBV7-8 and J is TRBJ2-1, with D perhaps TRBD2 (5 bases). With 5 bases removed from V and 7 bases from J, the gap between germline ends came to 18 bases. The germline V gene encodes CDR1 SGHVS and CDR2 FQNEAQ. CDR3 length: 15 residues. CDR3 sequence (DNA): TGTGCCAGCAGCCCCTGGTCGTCAGGCGGGAATGAGCAGTTCTTC. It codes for CASSPWSSGGNEQFF.

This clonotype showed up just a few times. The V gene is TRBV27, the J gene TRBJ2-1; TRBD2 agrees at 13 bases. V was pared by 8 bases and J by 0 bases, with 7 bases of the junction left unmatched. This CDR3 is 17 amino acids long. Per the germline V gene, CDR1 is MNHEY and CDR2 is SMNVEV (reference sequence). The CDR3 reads CASRRTSGRLSYNEQFF. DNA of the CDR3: TGTGCCAGCCGAAGGACTAGCGGGAGACTCTCCTACAATGAGCAGTTCTTC.

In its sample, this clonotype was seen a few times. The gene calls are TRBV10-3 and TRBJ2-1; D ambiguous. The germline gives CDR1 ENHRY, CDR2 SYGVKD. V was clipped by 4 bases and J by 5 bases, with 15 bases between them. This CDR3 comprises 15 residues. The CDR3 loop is CAISGGARLDNEQFF. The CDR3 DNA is TGTGCCATCAGTGGAGGCGCGCGGCTGGACAATGAGCAGTTCTTC.

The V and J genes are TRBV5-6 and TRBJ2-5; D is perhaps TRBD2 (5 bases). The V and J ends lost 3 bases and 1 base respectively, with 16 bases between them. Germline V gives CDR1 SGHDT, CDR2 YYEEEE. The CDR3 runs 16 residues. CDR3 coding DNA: TGTGCCAGCAGCTCGTCTCTGCAACTAGTCCAAGAGACCCAGTACTTC. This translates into CASSSSLQLVQETQYF.

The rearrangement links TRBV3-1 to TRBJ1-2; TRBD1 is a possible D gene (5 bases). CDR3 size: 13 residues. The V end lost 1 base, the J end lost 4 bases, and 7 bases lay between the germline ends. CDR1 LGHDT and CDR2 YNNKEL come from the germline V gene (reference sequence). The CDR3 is CASSQGGIYGYTF. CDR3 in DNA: TGTGCCAGCAGCCAAGGGGGGATCTATGGCTACACCTTC.

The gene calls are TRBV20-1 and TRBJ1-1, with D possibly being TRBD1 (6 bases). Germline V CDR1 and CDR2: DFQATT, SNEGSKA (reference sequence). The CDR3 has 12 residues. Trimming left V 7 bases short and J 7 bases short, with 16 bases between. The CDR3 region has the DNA TGCAGTGGGAGGCCAGGGGAGGGTGAAGCTTTCTTT. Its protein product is CSGRPGEGEAFF.

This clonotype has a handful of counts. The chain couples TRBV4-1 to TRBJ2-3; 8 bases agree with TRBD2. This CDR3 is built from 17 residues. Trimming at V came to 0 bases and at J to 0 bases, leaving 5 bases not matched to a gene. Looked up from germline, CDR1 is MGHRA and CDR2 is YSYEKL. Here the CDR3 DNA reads TGCGCCAGCAGCCAAGAGGCCGGACTAGCCAGCACAGATACGCAGTATTTT. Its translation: CASSQEAGLASTDTQYF.

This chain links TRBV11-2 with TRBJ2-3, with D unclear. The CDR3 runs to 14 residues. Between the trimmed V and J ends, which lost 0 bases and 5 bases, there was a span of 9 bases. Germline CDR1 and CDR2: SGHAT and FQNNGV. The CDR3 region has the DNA TGTGCCAGCAGCTTAGATTCCCACAGAGATACGCAGTATTTT. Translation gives CASSLDSHRDTQYF.

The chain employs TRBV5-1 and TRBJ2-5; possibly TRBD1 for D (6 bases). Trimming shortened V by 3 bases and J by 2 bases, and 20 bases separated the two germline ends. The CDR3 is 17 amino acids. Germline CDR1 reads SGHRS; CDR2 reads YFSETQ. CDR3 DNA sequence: TGCGCCAGCAGCTCCCCTTTTGACAGGCCAGAACAAGAGACCCAGTACTTC. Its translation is CASSSPFDRPEQETQYF.

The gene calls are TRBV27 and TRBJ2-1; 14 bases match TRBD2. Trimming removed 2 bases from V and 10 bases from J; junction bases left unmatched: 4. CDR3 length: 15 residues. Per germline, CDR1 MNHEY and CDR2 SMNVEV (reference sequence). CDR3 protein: CASSLPGLAGEEQFF. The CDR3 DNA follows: TGTGCCAGCAGTTTACCGGGACTAGCGGGAGAGGAGCAGTTCTTC.

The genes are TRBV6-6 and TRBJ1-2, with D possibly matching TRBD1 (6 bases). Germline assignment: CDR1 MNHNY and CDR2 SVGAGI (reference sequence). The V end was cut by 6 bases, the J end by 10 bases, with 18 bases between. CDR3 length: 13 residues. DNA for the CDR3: TGTGCCAGCAGACGACCGCCGGGGGGCAACTACACCTTC. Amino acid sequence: CASRRPPGGNYTF.

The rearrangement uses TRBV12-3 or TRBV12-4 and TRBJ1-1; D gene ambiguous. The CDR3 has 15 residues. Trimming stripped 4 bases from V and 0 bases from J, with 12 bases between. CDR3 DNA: TGTGCCAGCAGTTCATCCCCCCGGATGAACACTGAAGCTTTCTTT. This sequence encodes CASSSSPRMNTEAFF.